The 9 T cell receptor beta chains presented below share a single source sample, sequenced in a study of somatic mutations in cytotoxic T cells in rheumatoid arthritis. The protocol was immunoSEQ multiplex PCR, while the TCRdb copy is restricted to in-frame clones and leaves out a portion. In the table there are about 16,000 clones, roughly 78% of which are singletons. Material: CD8+ T cells sorted from blood. These receptors all come from a woman aged 45-59 years with rheumatoid arthritis.

The J gene is TRBJ1-4, the V gene TRBV11-2, with D hard to call. V lost 4 bases to trimming and J lost 0 bases, with 12 bases between them. The CDR3 spans 16 residues. CDR1 SGHAT and CDR2 FQNNGV come from the germline V gene. The CDR3 coding sequence is TGTGCCAGCAGCTCAGAATACGGAGCAACTAATGAAAAACTGTTTTTT. Its translation: CASSSEYGATNEKLFF.

This clone was detected once. V and J are TRBV19 and TRBJ2-7; 11 bases map to TRBD2. The CDR3 is 15 amino acids. V shed 3 bases and J 0 bases; nucleotides not matched to a gene: 1. CDR1 LNHDA and CDR2 SQIVND come from the germline V gene (reference sequence). The CDR3, as DNA: TGTGCCAGTAGTATTGGACTAGCGGGCTCCTACGAGCAGTACTTC. Translating gives CASSIGLAGSYEQYF.

This chain uses TRBV19 with TRBJ2-4; 9 positions agree with TRBD2. Germline V CDR1 and CDR2: LNHDA, SQIVND (reference sequence). The CDR3 contains 17 residues. J gave up 0 bases and V 3 bases, and 6 bases lay outside the gene matches. CDR3 sequence reads: CASSIPTSGLAKNIQYF. CDR3 DNA sequence: TGTGCCAGTAGTATTCCGACTAGCGGCCTAGCCAAAAACATTCAGTACTTC.

CDR3 in DNA: TGTGCCAGCCTCCCTTGGGGGCAAGAGACCCAGTACTTC. Translation gives CASLPWGQETQYF. J is TRBJ2-5 and V is TRBV7-7; D is tentatively TRBD1 or TRBD2 (5 bases each). CDR3 size: 13 residues. Germline loops: CDR1 SSHAT, CDR2 FNYEAQ (reference sequence). The V and J ends lost 8 bases and 2 bases respectively, with 12 bases between them. Based on the CDR3 plus reference TRBV7-7 and TRBJ2-5, the full variable domain is GAGVSQSPRYKVTKRGQDVTLRCDPISSHATLYWYQQALGQGPEFLTYFNYEAQPDKSGLPSDRFSAERPEGSISTLTIQRTEQRDSAMYRCASLPWGQETQYFGPGTRLLVL.

This chain joins TRBV7-9 and TRBJ2-1, with D perhaps assigned TRBD1 or TRBD2 (5 bases each). The CDR3 runs to 13 residues. Trimming removed 2 bases from V and 9 bases from J, with 11 bases in between. Germline CDR1 is SEHNR and CDR2 is FQNEAQ (reference sequence). CDR3 loop: CASSLSRGGEQFF. The CDR3 coding sequence is TGTGCCAGCAGCTTAAGTCGTGGGGGTGAGCAGTTCTTC.

J is TRBJ2-5 and V is TRBV5-6; D call uncertain. The germline gives CDR1 SGHDT, CDR2 YYEEEE. The V end was cut by 0 bases, the J end by 1 base, with 7 bases between. The CDR3 sequence is 14 residues long. The chain's CDR3 is CASSLGGFQETQYF. CDR3 sequence (DNA): TGTGCCAGCAGCTTGGGGGGTTTCCAAGAGACCCAGTACTTC.

The V gene is TRBV27, the J gene TRBJ1-1, with D perhaps matching TRBD1 (5 bases). The CDR3 consists of 13 residues. V was pared by 3 bases and J by 4 bases, with 9 bases between. Germline CDR1 MNHEY, CDR2 SMNVEV (reference sequence). The CDR3 coding sequence is TGTGCCAGCAGTTTTTTCCAGGGCACTGAAGCTTTCTTT. This codes for CASSFFQGTEAFF.

The J gene is TRBJ1-4, the V gene TRBV13; D gene uncertain. V was clipped by 3 bases and J by 7 bases, with 3 bases between them. Germline CDR1 reads PRHDT; CDR2 reads FYEKMQ (reference sequence). The CDR3 runs to 11 residues. The CDR3 is CASSFGEKLFF. CDR3 coding DNA: TGTGCCAGCAGCTTCGGTGAAAAACTGTTTTTT. The whole variable domain, filled in from reference TRBV13 and TRBJ1-4, reads AAGVIQSPRHLIKEKRETATLKCYPIPRHDTVYWYQQGPGQDPQFLISFYEKMQSDKGSIPDRFSAQQFSDYHSELNMSSLELGDSALYFCASSFGEKLFFGSGTQLSVL.

For the CDR3, the DNA is TGTGCCAGTCAGCCGGTCACCGGGGAGCTGTTTTTT. Translating gives CASQPVTGELFF. The V and J genes are TRBV5-6 and TRBJ2-2; D not certain. V lost 8 bases, J lost 4 bases, and 9 bases lay in between. Germline CDR1 and CDR2: SGHDT and YYEEEE. The CDR3 runs 12 residues.